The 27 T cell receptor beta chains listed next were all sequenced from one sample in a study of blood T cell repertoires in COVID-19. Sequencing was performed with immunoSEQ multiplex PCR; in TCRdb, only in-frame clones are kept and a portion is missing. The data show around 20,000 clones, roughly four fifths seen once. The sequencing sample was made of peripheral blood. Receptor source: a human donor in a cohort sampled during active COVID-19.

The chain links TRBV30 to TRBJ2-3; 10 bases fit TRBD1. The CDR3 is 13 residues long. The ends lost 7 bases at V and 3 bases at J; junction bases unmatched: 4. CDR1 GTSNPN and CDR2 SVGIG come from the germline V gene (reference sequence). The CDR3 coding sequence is TGTGCCTCCGACAGGGGGCTAACAGATACGCAGTATTTT. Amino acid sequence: CASDRGLTDTQYF.

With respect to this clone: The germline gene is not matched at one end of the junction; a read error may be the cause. CDR3 loop: CASSKALAGNTGELFF. In DNA form, the CDR3 reads TGTGCCAGCAGTAAAGCGCTAGCGGGTAACACCGGGGAGCTGTTTTTT. The V and J genes are TRBV6-1 and TRBJ2-2, with 8 bases fitting TRBD2. Germline values: CDR1 MNHNS, CDR2 SASEGT. The length of the CDR3 is 16 residues.

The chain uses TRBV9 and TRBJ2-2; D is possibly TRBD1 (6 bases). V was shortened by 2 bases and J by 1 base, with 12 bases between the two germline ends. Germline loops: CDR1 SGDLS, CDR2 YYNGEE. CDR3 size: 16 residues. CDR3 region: CASSVYGTRNTGELFF. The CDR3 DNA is TGTGCCAGCAGCGTCTACGGGACAAGGAACACCGGGGAGCTGTTTTTT.

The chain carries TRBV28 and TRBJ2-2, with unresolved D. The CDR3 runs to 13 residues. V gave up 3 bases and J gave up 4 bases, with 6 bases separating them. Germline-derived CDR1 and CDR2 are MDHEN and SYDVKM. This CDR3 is CASSLSGTGELFF. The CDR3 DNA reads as TGTGCCAGCAGTTTGTCGGGCACCGGGGAGCTGTTTTTT.

Here the CDR3 reads CATYSGTGFNQPQHF. The CDR3 DNA follows: TGTGCCACTTACTCTGGGACAGGCTTCAATCAGCCCCAGCATTTT. The chain joins TRBV6-5 to TRBJ1-5, with 8 bases matching TRBD1. The CDR3 spans 15 residues. The germline V gene encodes CDR1 MNHEY and CDR2 SVGAGI. With V trimmed by 10 bases and J by 3 bases, 11 bases remained unmatched.

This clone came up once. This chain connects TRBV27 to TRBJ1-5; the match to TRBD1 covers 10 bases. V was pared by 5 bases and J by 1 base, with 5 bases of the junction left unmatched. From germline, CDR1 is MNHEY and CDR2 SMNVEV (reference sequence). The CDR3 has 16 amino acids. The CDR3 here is CASSHMGQGSNQPQHF. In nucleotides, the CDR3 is TGTGCCAGCAGTCATATGGGACAGGGGAGCAATCAGCCCCAGCATTTT.

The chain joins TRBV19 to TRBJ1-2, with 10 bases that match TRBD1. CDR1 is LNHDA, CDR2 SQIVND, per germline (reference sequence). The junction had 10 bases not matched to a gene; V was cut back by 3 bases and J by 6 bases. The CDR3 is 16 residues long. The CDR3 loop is CASSITPGQGFNGYTF. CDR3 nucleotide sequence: TGTGCCAGTAGTATCACCCCGGGACAGGGGTTTAATGGCTACACCTTC.

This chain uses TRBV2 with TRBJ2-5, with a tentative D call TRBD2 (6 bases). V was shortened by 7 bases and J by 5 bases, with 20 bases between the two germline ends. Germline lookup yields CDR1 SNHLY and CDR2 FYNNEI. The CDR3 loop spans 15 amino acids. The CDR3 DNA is TGTGCCAGCACAGAGCAGCGGGCCTTTAGGGAGACCCAGTACTTC. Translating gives CASTEQRAFRETQYF.

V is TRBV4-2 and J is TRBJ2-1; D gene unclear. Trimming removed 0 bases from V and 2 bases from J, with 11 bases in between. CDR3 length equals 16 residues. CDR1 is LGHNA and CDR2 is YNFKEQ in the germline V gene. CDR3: CASSQDIRVPYNEQFF. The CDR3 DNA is TGTGCCAGCAGCCAAGATATCCGGGTACCCTACAATGAGCAGTTCTTC.

The CDR3, as DNA: TGTGCCAGCAGCGCCGGACTAGCGGGAGATCATGAGCAGTTCTTC. Translating gives CASSAGLAGDHEQFF. This chain uses TRBV9 with TRBJ2-1; 13 bases fit TRBD2. The CDR3 is 15 residues long. V shed 3 bases, J shed 8 bases, and the junction held 5 bases outside the gene matches. Germline V gene lookup returns CDR1 SGDLS and CDR2 YYNGEE.

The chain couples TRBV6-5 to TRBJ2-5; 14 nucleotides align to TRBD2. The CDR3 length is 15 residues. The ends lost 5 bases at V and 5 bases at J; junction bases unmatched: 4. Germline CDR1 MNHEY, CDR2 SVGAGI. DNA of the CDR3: TGTGCCAGCAGTCCGACTAGCGGGAGGGGGGAGACCCAGTACTTC. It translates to CASSPTSGRGETQYF.

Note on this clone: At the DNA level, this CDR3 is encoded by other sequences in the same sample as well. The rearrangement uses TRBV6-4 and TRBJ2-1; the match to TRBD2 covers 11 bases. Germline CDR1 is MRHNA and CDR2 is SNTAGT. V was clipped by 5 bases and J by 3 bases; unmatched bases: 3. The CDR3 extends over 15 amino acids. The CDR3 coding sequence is TGTGCCAGCAGTCCTACTAGCGGGAGCTACAATGAGCAGTTCTTC. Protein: CASSPTSGSYNEQFF.

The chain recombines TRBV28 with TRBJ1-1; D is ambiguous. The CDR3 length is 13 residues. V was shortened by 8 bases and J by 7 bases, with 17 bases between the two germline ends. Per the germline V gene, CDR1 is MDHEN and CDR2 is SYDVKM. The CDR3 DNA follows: TGTGCCAGCGTCAGATTAGAGGCGGTTGAAGCTTTCTTT. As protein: CASVRLEAVEAFF.

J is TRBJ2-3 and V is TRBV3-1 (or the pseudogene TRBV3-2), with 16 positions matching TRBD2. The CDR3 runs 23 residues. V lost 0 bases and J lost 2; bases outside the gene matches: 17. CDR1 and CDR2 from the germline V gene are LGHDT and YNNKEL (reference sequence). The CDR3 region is CASSQDGFRGTSGRASITDTQYF. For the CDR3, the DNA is TGTGCCAGCAGCCAAGACGGCTTCCGGGGGACTAGCGGGAGGGCCTCGATCACAGATACGCAGTATTTT.

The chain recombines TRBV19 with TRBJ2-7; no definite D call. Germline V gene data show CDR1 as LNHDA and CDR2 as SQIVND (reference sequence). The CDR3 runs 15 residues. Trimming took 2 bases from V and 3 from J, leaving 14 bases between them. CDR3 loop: CASSISHVANYEQYF. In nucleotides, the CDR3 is TGTGCCAGTAGTATATCGCACGTTGCTAACTACGAGCAGTACTTC.

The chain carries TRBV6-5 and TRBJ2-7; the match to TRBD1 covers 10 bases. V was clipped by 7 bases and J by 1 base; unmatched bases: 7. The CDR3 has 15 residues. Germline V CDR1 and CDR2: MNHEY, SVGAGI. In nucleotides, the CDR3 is TGTGCCAGCACTCGGGGGACAGGGGAGTCCTACGAGCAGTACTTC. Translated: CASTRGTGESYEQYF.

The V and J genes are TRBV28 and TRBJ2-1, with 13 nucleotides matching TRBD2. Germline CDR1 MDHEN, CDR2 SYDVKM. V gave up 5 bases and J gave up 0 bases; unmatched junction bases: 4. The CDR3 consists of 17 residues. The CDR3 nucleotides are TGTGCCAGCAGTAGACTAGCGGGAGGCCTCTCCTACAATGAGCAGTTCTTC. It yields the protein CASSRLAGGLSYNEQFF.

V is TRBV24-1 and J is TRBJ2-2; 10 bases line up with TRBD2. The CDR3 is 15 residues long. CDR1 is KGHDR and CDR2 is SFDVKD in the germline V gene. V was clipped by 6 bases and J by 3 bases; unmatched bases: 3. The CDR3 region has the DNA TGTGCCACCAGTTACAGCGGGAGGGACACCGGGGAGCTGTTTTTT. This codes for CATSYSGRDTGELFF.

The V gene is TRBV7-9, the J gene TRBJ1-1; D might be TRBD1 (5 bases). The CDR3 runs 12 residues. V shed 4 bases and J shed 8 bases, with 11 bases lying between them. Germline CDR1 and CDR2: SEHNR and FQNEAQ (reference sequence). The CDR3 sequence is CASSSRGYEAFF. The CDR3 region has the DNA TGTGCCAGCAGCTCCCGGGGGTACGAAGCTTTCTTT.

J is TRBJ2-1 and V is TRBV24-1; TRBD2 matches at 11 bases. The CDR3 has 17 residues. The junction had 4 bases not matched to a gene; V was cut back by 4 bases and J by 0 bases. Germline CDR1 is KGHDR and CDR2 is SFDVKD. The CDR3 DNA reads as TGTGCCACCAGTGAGTCCGGGACTAGCGGCTCCTACAATGAGCAGTTCTTC. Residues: CATSESGTSGSYNEQFF.

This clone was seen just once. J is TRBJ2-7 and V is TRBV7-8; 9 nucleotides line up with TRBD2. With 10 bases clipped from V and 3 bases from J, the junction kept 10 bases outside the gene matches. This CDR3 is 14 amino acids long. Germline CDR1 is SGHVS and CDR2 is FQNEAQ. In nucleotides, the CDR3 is TGTGCCACAGAGAACCCGACTAGCGGCTACGAGCAGTACTTC. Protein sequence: CATENPTSGYEQYF.

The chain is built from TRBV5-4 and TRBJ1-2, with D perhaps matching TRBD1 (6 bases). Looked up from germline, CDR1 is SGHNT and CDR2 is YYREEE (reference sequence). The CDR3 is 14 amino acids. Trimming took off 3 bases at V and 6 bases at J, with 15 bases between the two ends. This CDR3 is CASSSQGGQHGYTF. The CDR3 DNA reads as TGTGCCAGCAGCTCCCAAGGGGGTCAGCATGGCTACACCTTC.

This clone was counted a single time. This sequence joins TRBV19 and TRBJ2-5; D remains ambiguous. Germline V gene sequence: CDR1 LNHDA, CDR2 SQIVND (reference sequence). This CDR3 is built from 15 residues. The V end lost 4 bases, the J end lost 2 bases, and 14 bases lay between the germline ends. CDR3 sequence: CASSNRKALQETQYF. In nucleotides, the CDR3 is TGTGCCAGTAGTAATAGGAAAGCGCTACAAGAGACCCAGTACTTC.

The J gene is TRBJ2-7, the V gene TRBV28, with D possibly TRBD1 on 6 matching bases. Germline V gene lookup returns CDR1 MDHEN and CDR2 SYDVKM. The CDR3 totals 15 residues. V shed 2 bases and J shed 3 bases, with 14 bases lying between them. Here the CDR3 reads CASSLAAGGGYEQYF. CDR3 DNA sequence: TGTGCCAGCAGTTTAGCGGCTGGGGGCGGCTACGAGCAGTACTTC.

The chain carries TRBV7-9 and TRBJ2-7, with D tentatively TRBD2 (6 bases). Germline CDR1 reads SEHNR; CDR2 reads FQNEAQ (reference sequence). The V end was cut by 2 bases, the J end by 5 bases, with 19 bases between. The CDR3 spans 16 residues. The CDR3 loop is CASSLTGGARRDEQYF. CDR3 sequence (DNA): TGTGCCAGCAGCTTAACAGGTGGGGCTAGGAGGGACGAGCAGTACTTC.

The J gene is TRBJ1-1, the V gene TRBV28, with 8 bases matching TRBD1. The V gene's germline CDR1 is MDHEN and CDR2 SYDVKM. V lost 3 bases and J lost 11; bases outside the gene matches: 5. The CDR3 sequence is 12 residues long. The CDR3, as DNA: TGTGCCAGCAGTTTCTACAGGGGGGGTGCTTTCTTT. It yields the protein CASSFYRGGAFF.

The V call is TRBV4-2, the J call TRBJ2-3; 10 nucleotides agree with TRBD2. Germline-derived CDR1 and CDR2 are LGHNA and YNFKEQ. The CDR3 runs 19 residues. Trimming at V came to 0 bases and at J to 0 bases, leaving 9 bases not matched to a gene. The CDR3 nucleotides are TGTGCCAGCAGCCAAGATGTAGCGGGAGGCCTACCTAGCACAGATACGCAGTATTTT. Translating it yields CASSQDVAGGLPSTDTQYF.